These 8 T cell receptor beta chains were all obtained from the same sample, sequenced in a study of blood T cell repertoires in COVID-19. This table comes from immunoSEQ multiplex PCR, and its TCRdb copy is limited to in-frame clones, with some not included. The data show approximately 200,000 clones, around nine tenths seen once. The specimen sequenced was PBMCs or T cells enriched from blood (not recorded which). The receptors originated from a man younger than 40 who had recovered from COVID-19.

The chain joins TRBV5-6 to TRBJ1-3; TRBD1 might be the D (6 bases). The length of the CDR3 is 15 residues. V lost 4 bases and J lost 2, with 13 bases in between. CDR1 and CDR2 from the germline V gene are SGHDT and YYEEEE. The CDR3 reads CASSVRAGAGNTIYF. The CDR3 nucleotides read TGTGCCAGCAGCGTAAGGGCAGGGGCTGGAAACACCATATATTTT.

The V gene is TRBV21-1, the J gene TRBJ1-4. TRBV21-1 is a recognized pseudogene. This CDR3 has 10 residues. CDR3 sequence: CASRVEKLFF. The CDR3 region has the DNA TGTGCCAGCCGGGTTGAAAAACTGTTTTTT.

The chain links TRBV10-3 to TRBJ1-2, with D perhaps TRBD1 (6 bases). V gave up 2 bases and J gave up 8 bases, with 15 bases separating them. Germline V CDR1 and CDR2: ENHRY, SYGVKD. The CDR3 runs to 14 residues. Here the CDR3 reads CAISERGRGSGYTF. The CDR3 DNA follows: TGTGCCATCAGTGAGAGGGGCAGGGGTAGCGGCTACACCTTC.

The chain uses TRBV28 and TRBJ1-1; D is possibly TRBD1 (6 bases). Germline V gives CDR1 MDHEN, CDR2 SYDVKM. This CDR3 spans 15 amino acids. V was trimmed by 7 bases and J by 0 bases, leaving 15 bases between them. CDR3 residues: CASMYFGQMNTEAFF. The CDR3 region has the DNA TGTGCCAGCATGTACTTCGGACAGATGAACACTGAAGCTTTCTTT.

CDR3 sequence (DNA): TGCGCCAGCAGCTTGAGGCCTAGCGGGACCTACGAGCAGTACTTC. Translating gives CASSLRPSGTYEQYF. J is TRBJ2-7 and V is TRBV5-1; 9 positions match TRBD2. With 1 base clipped from V and 2 bases from J, the junction kept 4 bases outside the gene matches. CDR3 length equals 15 residues. CDR1 and CDR2 from the germline V gene are SGHRS and YFSETQ.

This chain joins TRBV9 and TRBJ2-1, with 11 nucleotides matching TRBD2. The CDR3 is made up of 16 amino acids. The trim removed 0 bases at V and 7 bases at J, leaving 6 bases unmatched. Looked up from germline, CDR1 is SGDLS and CDR2 is YYNGEE. As DNA, the CDR3 is TGTGCCAGCAGCGTAGGAGGGACTAGCGGTGGGAATGAGCAGTTCTTC. Protein product: CASSVGGTSGGNEQFF.

The chain couples TRBV6-5 to TRBJ2-1, with 8 bases fitting TRBD2. CDR1 and CDR2 (germline): MNHEY, SVGAGI. This CDR3 contains 14 residues. J was trimmed by 0 bases and V by 8 bases; bases with no gene match: 3. The CDR3 spells CASPGGSSYNEQFF. The CDR3 DNA follows: TGTGCCAGCCCGGGAGGGAGCTCCTACAATGAGCAGTTCTTC.

The chain uses TRBV28 and TRBJ2-5; D call uncertain. V was shortened by 2 bases and J by 5 bases, with 12 bases between the two germline ends. Germline CDR1 MDHEN, CDR2 SYDVKM. This CDR3 has 14 residues. CDR3 bases: TGTGCCAGCAGTTTAGAGTTTAGTTACGAGACCCAGTACTTC. Translating it yields CASSLEFSYETQYF. The complete variable domain, with remaining parts taken from reference TRBV28 and TRBJ2-5, reads DVKVTQSSRYLVKRTGEKVFLECVQDMDHENMFWYRQDPGLGLRLIYFSYDVKMKEKGDIPEGYSVSREKKERFSLILESASTNQTSMYLCASSLEFSYETQYFGPGTRLLVL.